This T cell receptor beta chain stems from a study of blood T cell repertoires in COVID-19. Study summary: Both acute and convalescent COVID-19 samples were obtained from the United States, Italy and Spain. From T cells, B-cell-depleted T cells, or PBMCs came the material, which was cDNA or gDNA.

In the study's own analysis: Amplification of reference gene primers was used by the study to estimate nucleated cell counts. Sequenced by immunoSEQ multiplex PCR; TCRdb stores in-frame clones only, minus some. V, J and clone size reflect that table, while D and trimming were determined from the DNA. The table shows 100,000 to 120,000 clones, with less than 75% occurring only once. CDR1 SGDLS and CDR2 YYNGEE come from the germline V gene. The CDR3 is made up of 15 amino acids. The J segment lost 4 bases and the V segment lost 0 bases, leaving 1 base of the junction unmatched. This TCR was sampled from a woman aged 60-75 years with acute or convalescent COVID-19. Material for sequencing was peripheral blood. The rearrangement uses TRBV9 and TRBJ1-4; 9 nucleotides match TRBD1. Here the CDR3 DNA reads TGTGCCAGCAGCGTAGAGGGACAGGGTAATGAAAAACTGTTTTTT. It translates to CASSVEGQGNEKLFF.